This passage covers 21 T cell receptor beta chains from one sample sequenced in a study of blood T cell repertoires in COVID-19. Libraries were prepared by immunoSEQ multiplex PCR; TCRdb keeps only in-frame clonotypes and omits some of them. This sample has 150,000 to 200,000 clones, with approximately 88% found just once. Input material: PBMCs or T cells enriched from blood (not recorded which). The receptor source for this set is a woman aged 45 to 65 who had recovered from COVID-19.

The V and J genes are TRBV2 and TRBJ1-5; no reliable D call. Germline V gives CDR1 SNHLY, CDR2 FYNNEI. The CDR3 loop spans 14 amino acids. V lost 6 bases to trimming and J lost 0 bases, with 9 bases between them. DNA of the CDR3: TGTGCCAGCAGGGAACCGTATAGCAATCAGCCCCAGCATTTT. Translated, it gives CASREPYSNQPQHF. Using reference TRBV2 and TRBJ1-5 for the parts outside the CDR3, the full variable domain is EPEVTQTPSHQVTQMGQEVILRCVPISNHLYFYWYRQILGQKVEFLVSFYNNEISEKSEIFDDQFSVERPDGSNFTLKIRSTKLEDSAMYFCASREPYSNQPQHFGDGTRLSIL.

The rearrangement links TRBV4-2 to TRBJ1-2; D not resolved. Germline values: CDR1 LGHNA, CDR2 YNFKEQ. The CDR3 has 13 residues. The V gene lost 0 bases and the J gene lost 7 bases, with 9 bases spanning the gap. DNA of the CDR3: TGTGCCAGCAGCCAAGAATTCAGTGTTGGCTACACCTTC. It encodes CASSQEFSVGYTF.

This sequence joins TRBV5-6 and TRBJ1-2; tentative D call: TRBD1 (5 bases). With 4 bases removed from V and 6 bases from J, the gap between germline ends came to 13 bases. CDR1 and CDR2 from the germline V gene are SGHDT and YYEEEE. The CDR3 sequence is 13 residues long. CDR3 nucleotides: TGTGCCAGCAGCCCGGACACTCGGGATGGCTACACCTTC. Translated: CASSPDTRDGYTF.

The gene calls are TRBV18 and TRBJ1-1, with 7 bases identical to TRBD1. In germline, CDR1 is KGHSH, CDR2 LQKENI. CDR3 size: 14 residues. Trimming removed 3 bases from V and 1 base from J; junction bases left unmatched: 2. In DNA form, the CDR3 reads TGTGCCAGCTCACCGGGACAGACGAACACTGAAGCTTTCTTT. Translated: CASSPGQTNTEAFF. The full variable domain, in which reference TRBV18 and TRBJ1-1 provide the parts outside the CDR3, is NAGVMQNPRHLVRRRGQEARLRCSPMKGHSHVYWYRQLPEEGLKFMVYLQKENIIDESGMPKERFSAEFPKEGPSILRIQQVVRGDSAAYFCASSPGQTNTEAFFGQGTRLTVV.

The chain couples TRBV15 to TRBJ2-5, with D hard to call. CDR1 is LNHNV and CDR2 is YYDKDF in the germline V gene (reference sequence). There are 14 residues in the CDR3. V lost 4 bases and J lost 3, with 12 bases in between. The CDR3 DNA sequence: TGTGCCACCAGCACTAGTCAAGGAAAAGAGACCCAGTACTTC. This gives the protein CATSTSQGKETQYF.

This rearrangement joins TRBV6-2 or TRBV6-3 to TRBJ1-1; D ambiguous. Trimming took 0 bases from V and 4 from J, leaving 12 bases between them. The CDR3 is 15 amino acids. CDR1 and CDR2 from the germline V gene are MNHEY and SVGEGT. CDR3 sequence: CASSYSNSPVTEAFF. In nucleotides, the CDR3 is TGTGCCAGCAGTTACTCGAATTCGCCAGTCACTGAAGCTTTCTTT.

This chain links TRBV6-5 with TRBJ2-5; D perhaps matches TRBD1 (5 bases). The V gene lost 6 bases and the J gene lost 4 bases, with 12 bases spanning the gap. The V gene's germline CDR1 is MNHEY and CDR2 SVGAGI. The CDR3 has 13 residues. The CDR3: CASRGYRGETQYF. Written as DNA, the CDR3 is TGTGCCAGCAGAGGGTATAGGGGAGAGACCCAGTACTTC.

The CDR3 loop reads CASSLWTGSSGNTIYF. The CDR3 DNA reads TGTGCCAGCAGCTTGTGGACGGGGTCCTCTGGAAACACCATATATTTT. The rearrangement uses TRBV7-8 and TRBJ1-3; no definite D call. The CDR3 spans 16 residues. With 3 bases removed from V and 0 bases from J, the gap between germline ends came to 12 bases. CDR1 is SGHVS and CDR2 is FQNEAQ in the germline V gene. The whole variable domain, remainder taken from reference TRBV7-8 and TRBJ1-3, is GAGVSQSPRYKVAKRGQDVALRCDPISGHVSLFWYQQALGQGPEFLTYFQNEAQLDKSGLPSDRFFAERPEGSVSTLKIQRTQQEDSAVYLCASSLWTGSSGNTIYFGEGSWLTVV.

The rearrangement joins TRBV5-1 to TRBJ2-7; 9 bases fit TRBD2. The CDR3 extends over 15 amino acids. V lost 4 bases and J lost 0; bases outside the gene matches: 5. Germline assignment: CDR1 SGHRS and CDR2 YFSETQ. The CDR3 DNA reads as TGCGCCAGCAGCCCCCGCGGGGGGGGCTCCTACGAGCAGTACTTC. The encoded protein is CASSPRGGGSYEQYF. Variable domain in full (rest from reference TRBV5-1 and TRBJ2-7): KAGVTQTPRYLIKTRGQQVTLSCSPISGHRSVSWYQQTPGQGLQFLFEYFSETQRNKGNFPGRFSGRQFSNSRSEMNVSTLELGDSALYLCASSPRGGGSYEQYFGPGTRLTVT.

The J gene is TRBJ1-1, the V gene TRBV30, with D possibly TRBD1 on 6 matching bases. From germline, CDR1 is GTSNPN and CDR2 SVGIG (reference sequence). V lost 2 bases and J lost 11, with 15 bases in between. The CDR3 is made up of 12 amino acids. CDR3 nucleotides: TGTGCCTGGAGTCCGCCGACAGGAATCGCTTTCTTT. It specifies CAWSPPTGIAFF.

The rearrangement joins TRBV14 to TRBJ2-2; D gene ambiguous. The length of the CDR3 is 13 residues. The germline gives CDR1 SGHDN, CDR2 FVKESK. Trimming removed 2 bases from V and 1 base from J, with 2 bases in between. This chain's CDR3 is CASSQQNTGELFF. The DNA of the CDR3 is TGTGCCAGCAGCCAACAGAACACCGGGGAGCTGTTTTTT. The variable domain in full, with the rest retrieved from reference TRBV14 and TRBJ2-2, is EAGVTQFPSHSVIEKGQTVTLRCDPISGHDNLYWYRRVMGKEIKFLLHFVKESKQDESGMPNNRFLAERTGGTYSTLKVQPAELEDSGVYFCASSQQNTGELFFGEGSRLTVL.

V usage is TRBV2 and J usage is TRBJ2-1, with 11 bases identical to TRBD2. V lost 4 bases and J lost 7; bases outside the gene matches: 3. CDR1 and CDR2 (germline): SNHLY, FYNNEI. The CDR3 has 14 amino acids. CDR3 residues: CASSASGGRNEQFF. The CDR3 DNA is TGTGCCAGCAGTGCTAGCGGGGGGAGGAATGAGCAGTTCTTC.

This sequence joins TRBV6-5 and TRBJ2-7; 8 positions match TRBD1. CDR1 is MNHEY and CDR2 is SVGAGI in the germline V gene. The CDR3 consists of 15 residues. With 2 bases clipped from V and 4 bases from J, the junction kept 7 bases outside the gene matches. The CDR3 bases are TGTGCCAGCAGTTACCCTGGACAGGGTTCGTACGAGCAGTACTTC. Amino acid sequence: CASSYPGQGSYEQYF.

The J gene is TRBJ2-5, the V gene TRBV9, with 7 positions matching TRBD1. The junction had 3 bases not matched to a gene; V was cut back by 3 bases and J by 4 bases. The CDR3 loop spans 13 amino acids. Germline V gives CDR1 SGDLS, CDR2 YYNGEE. The CDR3 DNA reads as TGTGCCAGCAGCGAGACAGGGAGAGAGACCCAGTACTTC. Translating gives CASSETGRETQYF.

This clone was seen more than once but under ten times. The chain carries TRBV23-1 and TRBJ1-5; 7 bases fit TRBD1. TRBV23-1 is an ORF for which the function is uncertain. The CDR3 totals 13 residues. Trimming at V came to 8 bases and at J to 6 bases, leaving 7 bases not matched to a gene. The CDR3 nucleotides are TGCGCCAGCCAGGCGGACAGGCGTCAGCCCCAGCATTTT. Its translation: CASQADRRQPQHF.

Written as DNA, the CDR3 is TGTGCCAGCAGCATCGGACAGATCTCTGGAAACACCATATATTTT. It specifies CASSIGQISGNTIYF. V is TRBV5-8 and J is TRBJ1-3, with a possible D match to TRBD1 (6 bases). Per germline, CDR1 SGHTS and CDR2 YDEGEE. Deletions cut 4 bases from V and 0 bases from J, with 11 bases between. The CDR3 has 15 amino acids.

V is TRBV24-1 and J is TRBJ1-5, with TRBD1 as a possible D gene (5 bases). The CDR3 covers 18 residues. Germline values: CDR1 KGHDR, CDR2 SFDVKD. Trimming shortened V by 4 bases and J by 2 bases, and 20 bases separated the two germline ends. The CDR3 DNA reads TGTGCCACCAGTGACCCAGTGGAGGGAGGGGTGGGCAATCAGCCCCAGCATTTT. As protein: CATSDPVEGGVGNQPQHF.

V usage is TRBV13 and J usage is TRBJ2-3, with D unclear. CDR1 and CDR2 from the germline V gene are PRHDT and FYEKMQ (reference sequence). This CDR3 comprises 17 residues. V dropped 1 base and J dropped 1 base, with 15 bases sitting between them. CDR3 coding DNA: TGTGCCAGCAGCTTAGAGGAGCGTCGCAGACGCACAGATACGCAGTATTTT. Its protein product is CASSLEERRRRTDTQYF.

This chain uses TRBV4-3 with TRBJ1-1, with D possibly TRBD1 on 6 matching bases. CDR3 size: 17 residues. V lost 3 bases to trimming and J lost 0 bases, with 17 bases between them. Germline CDR1 and CDR2: LGHNA and YSLEER. CDR3 sequence: CASSQSGTPPLNTEAFF. The CDR3 DNA reads TGCGCCAGCAGCCAGAGTGGGACACCCCCCTTGAACACTGAAGCTTTCTTT.

V gene TRBV7-9 combines with J gene TRBJ1-1, with TRBD1 matching 7 bases. CDR1 is SEHNR, CDR2 FQNEAQ, per germline (reference sequence). This CDR3 has 15 amino acids. Trimming cost V 0 bases and J 5 bases; bases outside gene matches: 6. CDR3 protein: CASSLAQGGRTEAFF. CDR3 DNA sequence: TGTGCCAGCAGCTTAGCGCAAGGGGGCAGGACTGAAGCTTTCTTT.

This chain links TRBV4-3 with TRBJ1-2; 9 nucleotides agree with TRBD1. This CDR3 comprises 17 residues. Per germline, CDR1 LGHNA and CDR2 YSLEER. V lost 0 bases and J lost 7; bases outside the gene matches: 12. The DNA of the CDR3 is TGCGCCAGCAGCCAAGATCTTGGGGGACAGGGTAGGGGTGGCTACACCTTC. It translates to CASSQDLGGQGRGGYTF.